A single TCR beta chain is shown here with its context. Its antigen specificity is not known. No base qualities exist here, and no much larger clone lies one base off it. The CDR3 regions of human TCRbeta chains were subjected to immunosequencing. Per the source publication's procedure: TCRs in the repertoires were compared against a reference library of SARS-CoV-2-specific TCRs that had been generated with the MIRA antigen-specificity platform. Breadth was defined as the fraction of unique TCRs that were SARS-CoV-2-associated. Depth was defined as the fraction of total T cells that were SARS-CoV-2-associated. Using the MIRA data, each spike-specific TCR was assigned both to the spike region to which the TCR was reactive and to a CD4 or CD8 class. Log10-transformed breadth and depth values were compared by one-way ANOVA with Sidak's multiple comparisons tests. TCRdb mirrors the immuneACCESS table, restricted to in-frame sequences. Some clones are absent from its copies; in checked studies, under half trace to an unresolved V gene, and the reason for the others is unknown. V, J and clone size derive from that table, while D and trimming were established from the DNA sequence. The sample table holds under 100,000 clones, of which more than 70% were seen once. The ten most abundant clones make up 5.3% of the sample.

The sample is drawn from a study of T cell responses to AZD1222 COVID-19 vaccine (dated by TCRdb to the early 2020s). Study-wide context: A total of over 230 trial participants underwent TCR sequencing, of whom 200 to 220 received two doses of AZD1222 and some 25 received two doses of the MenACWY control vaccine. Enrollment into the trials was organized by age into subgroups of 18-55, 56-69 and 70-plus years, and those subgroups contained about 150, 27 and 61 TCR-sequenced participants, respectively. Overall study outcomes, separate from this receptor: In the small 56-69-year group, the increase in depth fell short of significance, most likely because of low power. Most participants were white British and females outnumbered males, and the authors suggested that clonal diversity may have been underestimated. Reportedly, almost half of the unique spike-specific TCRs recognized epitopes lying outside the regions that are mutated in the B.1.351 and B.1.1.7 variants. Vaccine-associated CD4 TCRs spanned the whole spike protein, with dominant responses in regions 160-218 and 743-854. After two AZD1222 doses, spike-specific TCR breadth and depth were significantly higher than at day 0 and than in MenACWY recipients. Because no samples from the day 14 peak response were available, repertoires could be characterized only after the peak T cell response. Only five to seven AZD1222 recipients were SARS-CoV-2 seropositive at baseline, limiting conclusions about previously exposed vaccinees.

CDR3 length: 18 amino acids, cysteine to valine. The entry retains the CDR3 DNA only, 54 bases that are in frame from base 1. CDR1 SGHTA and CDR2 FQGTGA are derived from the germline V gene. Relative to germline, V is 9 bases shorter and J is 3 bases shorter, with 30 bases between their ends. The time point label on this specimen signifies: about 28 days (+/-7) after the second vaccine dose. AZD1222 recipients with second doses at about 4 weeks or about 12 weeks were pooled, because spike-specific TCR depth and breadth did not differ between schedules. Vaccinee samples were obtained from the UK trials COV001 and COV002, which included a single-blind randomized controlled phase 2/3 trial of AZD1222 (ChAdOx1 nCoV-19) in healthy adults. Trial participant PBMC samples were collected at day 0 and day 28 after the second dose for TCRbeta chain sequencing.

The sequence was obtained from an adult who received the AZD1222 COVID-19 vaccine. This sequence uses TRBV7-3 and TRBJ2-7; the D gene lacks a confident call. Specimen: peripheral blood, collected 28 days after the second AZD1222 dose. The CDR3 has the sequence CARQTQAHRHNFFYEQYV. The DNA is TGTGCCAGACAAACGCAGGCACATCGTCACAATTTTTTCTACGAGCAGTACGTC.